This T cell receptor (beta chain) was sequenced in a study of cytomegalovirus exposure and HLA in healthy donors. Notes on the study in general: It was confirmed in vitro that three of the CMV-associated chains were specific for CMV antigens.

Per germline, CDR1 MDHEN and CDR2 SYDVKM. V lost 10 bases and J lost 3, with 16 bases in between. CDR3 size: 13 residues. Sequencing was performed with immunoSEQ multiplex PCR; in TCRdb, only in-frame clones are kept and a portion is missing. The data contain under 130,000 clones, approximately 90% of them singletons. Regarding this clone: Its cognate antigen is unknown.

The V gene is TRBV28, the J gene TRBJ2-7; D unclear. The receptor was isolated from a woman aged 18-30 years in good health and CMV-seropositive. The sample taken for sequencing was PBMCs. The CDR3 loop is CATQATVIYEQYF. CDR3 coding DNA: TGTGCCACCCAAGCGACCGTCATCTACGAGCAGTACTTC.